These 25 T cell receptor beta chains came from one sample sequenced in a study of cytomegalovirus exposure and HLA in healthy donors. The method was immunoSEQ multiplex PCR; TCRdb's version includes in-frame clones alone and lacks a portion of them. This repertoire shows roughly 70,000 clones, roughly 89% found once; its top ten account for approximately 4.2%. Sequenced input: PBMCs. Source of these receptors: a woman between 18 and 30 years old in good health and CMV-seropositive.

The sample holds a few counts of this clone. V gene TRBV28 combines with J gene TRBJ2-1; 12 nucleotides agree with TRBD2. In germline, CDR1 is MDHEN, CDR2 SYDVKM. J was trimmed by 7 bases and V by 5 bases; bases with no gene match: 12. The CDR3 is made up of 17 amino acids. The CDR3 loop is CASSLYLAGGLVNEQFF. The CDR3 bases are TGTGCCAGCAGTCTGTACCTAGCGGGAGGGCTCGTTAATGAGCAGTTCTTC.

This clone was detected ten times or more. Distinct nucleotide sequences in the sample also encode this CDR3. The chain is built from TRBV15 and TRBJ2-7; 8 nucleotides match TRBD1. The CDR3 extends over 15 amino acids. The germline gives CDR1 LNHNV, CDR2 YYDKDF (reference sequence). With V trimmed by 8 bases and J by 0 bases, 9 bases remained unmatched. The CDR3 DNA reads TGTGCCACCTCCCCCGCCGGGACAGGCTCCTACGAGCAGTACTTC. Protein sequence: CATSPAGTGSYEQYF.

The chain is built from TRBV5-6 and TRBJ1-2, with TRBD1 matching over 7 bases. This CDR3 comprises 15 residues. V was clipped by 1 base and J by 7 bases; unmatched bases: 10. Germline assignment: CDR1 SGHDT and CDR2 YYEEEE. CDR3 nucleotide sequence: TGTGCCAGCAGCTTGCGGTGGTCCGCAGGGGGTGGCTACACCTTC. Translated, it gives CASSLRWSAGGGYTF.

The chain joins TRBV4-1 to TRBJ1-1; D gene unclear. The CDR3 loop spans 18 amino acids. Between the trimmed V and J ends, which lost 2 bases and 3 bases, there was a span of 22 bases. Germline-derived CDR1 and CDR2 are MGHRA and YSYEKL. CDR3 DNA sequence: TGCGCCAGCAGCCAATTTGGCGGGTCCAGCAGGTTAGACACTGAAGCTTTCTTT. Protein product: CASSQFGGSSRLDTEAFF.

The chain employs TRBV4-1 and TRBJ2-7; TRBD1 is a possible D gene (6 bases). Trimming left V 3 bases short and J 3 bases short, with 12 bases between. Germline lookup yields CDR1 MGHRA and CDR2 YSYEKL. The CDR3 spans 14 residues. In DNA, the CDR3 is TGCGCCAGCAGCCAGATGACAGGCTACTACGAGCAGTACTTC. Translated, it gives CASSQMTGYYEQYF.

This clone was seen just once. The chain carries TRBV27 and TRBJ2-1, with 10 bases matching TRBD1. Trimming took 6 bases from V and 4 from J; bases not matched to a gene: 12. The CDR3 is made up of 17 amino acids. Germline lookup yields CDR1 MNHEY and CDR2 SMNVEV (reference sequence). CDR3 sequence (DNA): TGTGCCAGCAGCCCTCGTCCGGGACAGGGGATGTACAATGAGCAGTTCTTC. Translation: CASSPRPGQGMYNEQFF.

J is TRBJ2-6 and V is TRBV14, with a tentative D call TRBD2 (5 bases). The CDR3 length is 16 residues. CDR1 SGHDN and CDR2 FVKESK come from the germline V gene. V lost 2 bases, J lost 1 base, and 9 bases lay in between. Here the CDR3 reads CASSQLSGSGANVLTF. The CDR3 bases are TGTGCCAGCAGCCAATTGAGCGGTTCTGGGGCCAACGTCCTGACTTTC.

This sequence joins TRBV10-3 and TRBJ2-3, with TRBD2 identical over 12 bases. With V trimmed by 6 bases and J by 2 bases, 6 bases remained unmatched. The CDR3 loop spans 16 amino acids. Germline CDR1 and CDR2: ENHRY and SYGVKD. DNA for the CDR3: TGTGCCATCAGCAACCTAGCGGGAGGGCCCACAGATACGCAGTATTTT. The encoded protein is CAISNLAGGPTDTQYF.

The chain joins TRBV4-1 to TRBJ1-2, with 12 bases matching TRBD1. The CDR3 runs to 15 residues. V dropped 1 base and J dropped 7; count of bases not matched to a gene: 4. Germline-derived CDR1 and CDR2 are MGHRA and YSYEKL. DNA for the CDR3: TGCGCCAGCAGCCAAGCCGGGACAGGGGGCTTTGGCTACACCTTC. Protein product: CASSQAGTGGFGYTF.

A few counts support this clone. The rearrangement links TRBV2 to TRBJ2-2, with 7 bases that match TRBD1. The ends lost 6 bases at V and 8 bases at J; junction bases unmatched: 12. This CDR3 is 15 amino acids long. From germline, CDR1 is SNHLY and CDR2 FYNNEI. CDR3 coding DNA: TGTGCCAGCAGCACCTTTGCCACAGGGGCTGGGGAGCTGTTTTTT. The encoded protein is CASSTFATGAGELFF.

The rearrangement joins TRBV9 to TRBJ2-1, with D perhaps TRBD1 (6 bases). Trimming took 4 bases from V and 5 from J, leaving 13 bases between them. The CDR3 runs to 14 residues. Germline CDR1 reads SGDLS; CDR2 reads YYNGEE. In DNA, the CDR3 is TGTGCCAGCAGCCTTGTGGACAGCGACAATGAGCAGTTCTTC. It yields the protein CASSLVDSDNEQFF.

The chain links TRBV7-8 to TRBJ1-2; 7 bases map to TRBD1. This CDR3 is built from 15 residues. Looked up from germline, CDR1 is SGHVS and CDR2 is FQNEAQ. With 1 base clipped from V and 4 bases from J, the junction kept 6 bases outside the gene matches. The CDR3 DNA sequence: TGTGCCAGCAGCTTAGAAGGGACAGCGAGCTATGGCTACACCTTC. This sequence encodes CASSLEGTASYGYTF.

This chain's CDR3 is CASSLSQVPQFF. The CDR3 nucleotides read TGTGCCAGCAGTTTATCCCAGGTCCCACAGTTCTTC. This chain connects TRBV27 to TRBJ2-1; D not resolved. CDR1 and CDR2 from the germline V gene are MNHEY and SMNVEV (reference sequence). The ends were cut back, 0 bases at V and 13 bases at J, with 10 bases in the middle. The CDR3 sequence is 12 residues long.

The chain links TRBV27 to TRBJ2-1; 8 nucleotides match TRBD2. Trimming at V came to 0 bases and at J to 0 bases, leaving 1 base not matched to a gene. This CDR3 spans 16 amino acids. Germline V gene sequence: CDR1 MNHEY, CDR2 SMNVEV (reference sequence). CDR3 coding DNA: TGTGCCAGCAGTTTATCGAGCGGGAGCTCCTACAATGAGCAGTTCTTC. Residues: CASSLSSGSSYNEQFF.

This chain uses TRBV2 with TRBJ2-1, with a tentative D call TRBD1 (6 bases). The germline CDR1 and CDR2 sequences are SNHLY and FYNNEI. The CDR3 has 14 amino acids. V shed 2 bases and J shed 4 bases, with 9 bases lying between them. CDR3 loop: CASSEQGPYNEQFF. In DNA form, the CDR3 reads TGTGCCAGCAGTGAACAGGGGCCTTACAATGAGCAGTTCTTC. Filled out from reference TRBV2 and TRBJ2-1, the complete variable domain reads EPEVTQTPSHQVTQMGQEVILRCVPISNHLYFYWYRQILGQKVEFLVSFYNNEISEKSEIFDDQFSVERPDGSNFTLKIRSTKLEDSAMYFCASSEQGPYNEQFFGPGTRLTVL.

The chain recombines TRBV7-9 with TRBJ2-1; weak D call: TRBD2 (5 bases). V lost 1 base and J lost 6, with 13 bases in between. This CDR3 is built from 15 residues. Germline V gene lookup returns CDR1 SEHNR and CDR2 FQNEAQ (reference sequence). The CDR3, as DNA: TGTGCCAGCAGCTTAGTACAGCGAGGAGGCAATGAGCAGTTCTTC. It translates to CASSLVQRGGNEQFF.

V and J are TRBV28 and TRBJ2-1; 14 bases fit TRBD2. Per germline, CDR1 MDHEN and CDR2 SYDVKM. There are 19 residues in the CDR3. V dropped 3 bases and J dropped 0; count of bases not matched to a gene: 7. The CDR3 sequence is CASSFLTGLAGDSYNEQFF. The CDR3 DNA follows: TGTGCCAGCAGTTTTCTCACGGGACTAGCGGGAGACTCCTACAATGAGCAGTTCTTC.

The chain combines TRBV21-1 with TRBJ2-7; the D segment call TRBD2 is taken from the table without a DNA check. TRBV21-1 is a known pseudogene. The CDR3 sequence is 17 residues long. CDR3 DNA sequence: TGTGCCAGCAGCAAAAAAAGACTAGCGGGAAATCTACGCGAGCAGTACTTC. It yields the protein CASSKKRLAGNLREQYF.

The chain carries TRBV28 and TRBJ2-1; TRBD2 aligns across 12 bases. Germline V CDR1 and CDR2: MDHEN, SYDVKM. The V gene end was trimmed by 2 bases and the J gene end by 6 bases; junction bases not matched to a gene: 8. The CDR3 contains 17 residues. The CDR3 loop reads CASSLTPSGRAGNEQFF. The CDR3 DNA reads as TGTGCCAGCAGTTTAACCCCTAGCGGGAGGGCAGGCAATGAGCAGTTCTTC.

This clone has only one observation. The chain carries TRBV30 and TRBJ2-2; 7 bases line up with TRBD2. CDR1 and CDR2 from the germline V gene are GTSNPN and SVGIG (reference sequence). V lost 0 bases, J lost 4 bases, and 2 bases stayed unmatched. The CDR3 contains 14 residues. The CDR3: CAWSVRGVTGELFF. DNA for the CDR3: TGTGCCTGGAGTGTACGGGGGGTCACCGGGGAGCTGTTTTTT.

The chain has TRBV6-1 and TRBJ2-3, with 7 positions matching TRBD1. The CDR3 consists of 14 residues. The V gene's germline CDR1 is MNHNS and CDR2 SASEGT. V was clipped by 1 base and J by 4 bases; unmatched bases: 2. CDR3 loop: CASSEGTGADTQYF. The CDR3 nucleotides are TGTGCCAGCAGTGAAGGGACAGGAGCAGATACGCAGTATTTT.

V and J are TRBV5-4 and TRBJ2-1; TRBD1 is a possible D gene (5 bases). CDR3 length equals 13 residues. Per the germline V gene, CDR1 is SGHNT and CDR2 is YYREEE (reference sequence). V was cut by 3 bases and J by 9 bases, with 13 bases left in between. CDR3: CASSSAQGSEQFF. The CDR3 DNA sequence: TGTGCCAGCAGCTCTGCCCAGGGCTCTGAGCAGTTCTTC.

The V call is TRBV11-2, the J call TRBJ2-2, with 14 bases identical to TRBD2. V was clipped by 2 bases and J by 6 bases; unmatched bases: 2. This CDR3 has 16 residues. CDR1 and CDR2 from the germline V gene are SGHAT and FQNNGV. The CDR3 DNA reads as TGTGCCAGCAGCTTAACGGGACTAGCGGGAGCCGGGGAGCTGTTTTTT. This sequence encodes CASSLTGLAGAGELFF.

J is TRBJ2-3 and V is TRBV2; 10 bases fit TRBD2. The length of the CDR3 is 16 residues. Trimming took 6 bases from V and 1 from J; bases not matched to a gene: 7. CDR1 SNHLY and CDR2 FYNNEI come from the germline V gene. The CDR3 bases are TGTGCCAGCAGCCAACAGCGGGGGGGGCGCACAGATACGCAGTATTTT. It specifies CASSQQRGGRTDTQYF.

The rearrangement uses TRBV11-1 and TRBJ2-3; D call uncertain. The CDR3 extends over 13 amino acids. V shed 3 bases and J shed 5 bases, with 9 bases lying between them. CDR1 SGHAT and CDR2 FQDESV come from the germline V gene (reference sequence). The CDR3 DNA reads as TGTGCCAGCAGCTTTTTACTACTAGATACGCAGTATTTT. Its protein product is CASSFLLLDTQYF. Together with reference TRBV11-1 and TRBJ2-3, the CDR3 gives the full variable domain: EAEVAQSPRYKITEKSQAVAFWCDPISGHATLYWYRQILGQGPELLVQFQDESVVDDSQLPKDRFSAERLKGVDSTLKIQPAELGDSAMYLCASSFLLLDTQYFGPGTRLTVL.